The 22 T cell receptor beta chains below were found in one sample sequenced in a study of T cells after yellow fever vaccination. TCRdb reprocessed the 5' RACE reads with MiXCR, giving one entry per CDR3 protein. The sample has 450,000 to 550,000 distinct CDR3 sequences; about a fifth are singletons. The sequencing here drew on PBMCs, taken 15 days after the yellow fever booster vaccination. The receptors come from a man aged 25 to 40 who received the YFV17D yellow fever vaccine.

The chain couples TRBV15 to TRBJ1-3, with D unresolved. CDR3 size: 14 residues. The germline gives CDR1 LNHNV, CDR2 YYDKDF (reference sequence). The ends were cut back, 1 base at V and 0 bases at J, with 4 bases in the middle. CDR3 coding DNA: TGTGCCACCAGCAGAGCTAGCTCTGGAAACACCATATATTTT. It specifies CATSRASSGNTIYF.

In this sample, this clonotype turned up a few times. V and J are TRBV19 and TRBJ1-5; a possible D gene is TRBD1 (5 bases). Between the trimmed V and J ends, which lost 3 bases and 7 bases, there was a span of 13 bases. This CDR3 spans 14 amino acids. CDR1 is LNHDA and CDR2 is SQIVND in the germline V gene (reference sequence). This CDR3 reads CASSIAGLGQPQHF. CDR3 sequence (DNA): TGTGCCAGTAGTATCGCGGGGCTGGGACAGCCCCAGCATTTT.

This clonotype was observed a handful of times. The V gene is TRBV19, the J gene TRBJ2-7; possibly TRBD1 or TRBD2 for D (5 bases each). Germline assignment: CDR1 LNHDA and CDR2 SQIVND (reference sequence). V lost 4 bases to trimming and J lost 1 base, with 17 bases between them. The CDR3 totals 16 residues. DNA of the CDR3: TGTGCCAGTAGTACGAGGCCGGGACGGCTATCCTACGAGCAGTACTTC. As protein: CASSTRPGRLSYEQYF.

V usage is TRBV12-3 or TRBV12-4 and J usage is TRBJ1-4; D is unresolved. V lost 3 bases, J lost 15 bases, and 11 bases lay in between. The length of the CDR3 is 11 residues. The CDR3 region is CASSFQVKMFF. CDR3 coding DNA: TGTGCCAGCAGTTTCCAGGTTAAGATGTTTTTT.

This clonotype was seen a few times. The chain couples TRBV29-1 to TRBJ2-1, with D possibly TRBD1 on 6 matching bases. Trimming took 3 bases from V and 4 from J, leaving 13 bases between them. The CDR3 is 14 residues long. Per germline, CDR1 SQVTM and CDR2 ANQGSEA. CDR3 bases: TGCAGCGTTGAGGTCGCCGGACAGTACAATGAGCAGTTCTTC. Residues: CSVEVAGQYNEQFF.

About this clonotype: Compared with germline, one end of the junction differs, possibly owing to a read error. The genes are TRBV20-1 and TRBJ2-1; TRBD2 matches 8 bases. This CDR3 is 17 amino acids long. Germline assignment: CDR1 DFQATT and CDR2 SNEGSKA (reference sequence). The CDR3 DNA follows: TGCAGTGCTGGAGAGGGAGCGGGGGAAAGCTCCTACAATGAGCAGTTCTTC. This encodes CSAGEGAGESSYNEQFF.

The chain carries TRBV10-3 and TRBJ2-7; 11 nucleotides align to TRBD2. V gave up 5 bases and J gave up 1 base; unmatched junction bases: 4. This CDR3 has 15 residues. Germline CDR1 is ENHRY and CDR2 is SYGVKD. The CDR3 loop is CAISSPSGGSYEQYF. CDR3 DNA sequence: TGTGCCATCAGTTCGCCTAGCGGGGGGTCCTACGAGCAGTACTTC.

This clonotype came up a few times. This chain uses TRBV29-1 with TRBJ2-1; D is possibly TRBD1 (5 bases). This CDR3 is built from 14 residues. Germline loops: CDR1 SQVTM, CDR2 ANQGSEA. With 6 bases removed from V and 2 bases from J, the gap between germline ends came to 14 bases. CDR3 in DNA: TGCAGCGTCCAGGGTTCCGGCCCCTACAATGAGCAGTTCTTC. Translating it yields CSVQGSGPYNEQFF.

This clonotype was observed a handful of times. This chain links TRBV20-1 with TRBJ2-2; a possible D gene is TRBD2 (5 bases). The CDR3 is 14 residues long. V dropped 5 bases and J dropped 5 bases, with 15 bases sitting between them. Germline CDR1 reads DFQATT; CDR2 reads SNEGSKA (reference sequence). The CDR3 coding sequence is TGCAGTGCTCCAAAAGCGTCGGGAACCGGGGAGCTGTTTTTT. It translates to CSAPKASGTGELFF.

This clonotype has just one count. This chain uses TRBV14 with TRBJ2-1; TRBD1 matches 8 bases. CDR1 is SGHDN and CDR2 is FVKESK in the germline V gene. The trim removed 3 bases at V and 4 bases at J, leaving 8 bases unmatched. The CDR3 is 16 residues long. The CDR3 DNA reads TGTGCCAGCAGCCACCCGGGACAGGACCGATACAATGAGCAGTTCTTC. Its protein is CASSHPGQDRYNEQFF.

This chain's CDR3 is CASSLAGGPRDTQYF. CDR3 sequence (DNA): TGCGCCAGCAGCTTAGCGGGAGGGCCTCGAGATACGCAGTATTTT. The V and J genes are TRBV5-1 and TRBJ2-3; TRBD2 agrees at 10 bases. The CDR3 consists of 15 residues. V dropped 2 bases and J dropped 5; count of bases not matched to a gene: 5. CDR1 and CDR2 from the germline V gene are SGHRS and YFSETQ.

The chain is built from TRBV3-1 and TRBJ2-6; D may correspond to TRBD1 or TRBD2 (5 bases each). This CDR3 is 18 amino acids long. CDR1 and CDR2 from the germline V gene are LGHDT and YNNKEL (reference sequence). Trimming took off 1 base at V and 2 bases at J, with 15 bases between the two ends. The CDR3 bases are TGTGCCAGCAGCCAAGCGAAGAGGGGCACCCCTGGGGCCAACGTCCTGACTTTC. Translated, it gives CASSQAKRGTPGANVLTF.

The gene calls are TRBV7-2 and TRBJ2-7; TRBD1 agrees at 8 bases. Germline assignment: CDR1 SGHTA and CDR2 FQGNSA. This CDR3 contains 15 residues. The V gene end was trimmed by 3 bases and the J gene end by 6 bases; junction bases not matched to a gene: 10. The DNA of the CDR3 is TGTGCCAGCAGCTTTTACCGCGGGACAGGCGGCGAGCAGTACTTC. This gives the protein CASSFYRGTGGEQYF.

This clonotype turned up a few times. The chain couples TRBV11-3 to TRBJ2-1; 7 bases line up with TRBD2. V trimming: 5 bases; J trimming: 2 bases; junction bases outside the gene matches: 3. The CDR3 runs to 14 residues. The germline CDR1 and CDR2 sequences are SGHNT and YENEEA. In DNA, the CDR3 is TGTGCCAGCAGCCGCGGACTAGCCTACAATGAGCAGTTCTTC. Protein: CASSRGLAYNEQFF.

This chain links TRBV7-6 with TRBJ2-1; D tentatively fits TRBD1 or TRBD2 (5 bases each). The CDR3 is 16 residues long. The germline gives CDR1 SGHVS, CDR2 FNYEAQ. V was pared by 3 bases and J by 2 bases, with 14 bases between. CDR3 sequence: CASSFFQGDTYNEQFF. Written as DNA, the CDR3 is TGTGCCAGCAGCTTTTTTCAGGGAGACACCTACAATGAGCAGTTCTTC.

This clonotype was observed a few times. The CDR3 DNA sequence: TGCAGCGTCGCAGGAAACCAAGAGACCCAGTACTTC. Protein product: CSVAGNQETQYF. The chain has TRBV29-1 and TRBJ2-5; D is unresolved. Germline V gene lookup returns CDR1 SQVTM and CDR2 ANQGSEA. This CDR3 has 12 residues. Trimming removed 6 bases at V and 0 bases at J, with 8 bases between.

This clonotype was detected only a few times. CDR3 residues: CASSEFWGVEQYF. The CDR3 DNA is TGTGCCAGCAGTGAATTTTGGGGTGTCGAGCAGTACTTC. V gene TRBV2 combines with J gene TRBJ2-7; no clear D. The V end was cut by 2 bases, the J end by 6 bases, with 11 bases between. The CDR3 runs 13 residues. CDR1 and CDR2 (germline): SNHLY, FYNNEI.

This clonotype was counted at least ten times. The gene calls are TRBV28 and TRBJ2-3; 7 bases line up with TRBD1. V trimming: 5 bases; J trimming: 3 bases; junction bases outside the gene matches: 8. Looked up from germline, CDR1 is MDHEN and CDR2 is SYDVKM. The CDR3 runs 15 residues. CDR3 sequence: CASSIDRVGTDTQYF. In nucleotides, the CDR3 is TGTGCCAGCAGTATCGACAGGGTCGGTACAGATACGCAGTATTTT.

The chain carries TRBV19 and TRBJ1-1; TRBD1 matches 9 bases. CDR1 LNHDA and CDR2 SQIVND come from the germline V gene (reference sequence). V gave up 10 bases and J gave up 0 bases; unmatched junction bases: 9. This CDR3 spans 15 amino acids. CDR3: CATTPGQGVNTEAFF. Here the CDR3 DNA reads TGTGCCACTACCCCGGGACAGGGCGTGAACACTGAAGCTTTCTTT. The entire variable domain, with the rest obtained from reference TRBV19 and TRBJ1-1, is as follows: DGGITQSPKYLFRKEGQNVTLSCEQNLNHDAMYWYRQDPGQGLRLIYYSQIVNDFQKGDIAEGYSVSREKKESFPLTVTSAQKNPTAFYLCATTPGQGVNTEAFFGQGTRLTVV.

A few counts support this clonotype. The chain couples TRBV7-2 to TRBJ2-3; TRBD2 might be the D (6 bases). This CDR3 contains 13 residues. Per germline, CDR1 SGHTA and CDR2 FQGNSA. Deletions cut 5 bases from V and 4 bases from J, with 10 bases between. CDR3 residues: CASSPGVPDTQYF. The CDR3 DNA reads as TGTGCCAGCAGCCCGGGGGTCCCAGATACGCAGTATTTT.

This clonotype was seen a few times. This chain uses TRBV6-6 with TRBJ2-3, with D perhaps TRBD2 (5 bases). Germline V gene lookup returns CDR1 MNHNY and CDR2 SVGAGI (reference sequence). CDR3 size: 12 residues. The V gene lost 10 bases and the J gene lost 2 bases, with 10 bases spanning the gap. The CDR3, as DNA: TGTGCCACCGCCGGGAACACAGATACGCAGTATTTT. It yields the protein CATAGNTDTQYF.

The V and J genes are TRBV29-1 and TRBJ2-3, with TRBD1 as a possible D gene (6 bases). The V end was cut by 6 bases, the J end by 4 bases, with 17 bases between. Per germline, CDR1 SQVTM and CDR2 ANQGSEA. CDR3 length equals 14 residues. The CDR3 loop reads CSVIGQSLADTQYF. Here the CDR3 DNA reads TGCAGCGTGATTGGACAGTCCCTGGCAGATACGCAGTATTTT.